This T cell receptor (beta chain) was recorded in a study of blood T cell repertoires in COVID-19. TCRdb keeps only in-frame clones here, not all; method: immunoSEQ multiplex PCR. Of more than 45,000 clones listed, roughly nine tenths were seen once; the top ten hold roughly 8%. The germline V gene has CDR1 SGHRS and CDR2 YFSETQ. With 7 bases removed from V and 2 bases from J, the gap between germline ends came to 12 bases. This CDR3 has 14 residues. The clonotype comes from a woman between 70 and 85 years old with active COVID-19. V usage is TRBV5-1 and J usage is TRBJ1-4; D gene unclear. Sequenced material: peripheral blood. The chain's CDR3 is CASRWFPTNEKLFF. DNA of the CDR3: TGCGCCAGCCGGTGGTTTCCTACTAATGAAAAACTGTTTTTT.